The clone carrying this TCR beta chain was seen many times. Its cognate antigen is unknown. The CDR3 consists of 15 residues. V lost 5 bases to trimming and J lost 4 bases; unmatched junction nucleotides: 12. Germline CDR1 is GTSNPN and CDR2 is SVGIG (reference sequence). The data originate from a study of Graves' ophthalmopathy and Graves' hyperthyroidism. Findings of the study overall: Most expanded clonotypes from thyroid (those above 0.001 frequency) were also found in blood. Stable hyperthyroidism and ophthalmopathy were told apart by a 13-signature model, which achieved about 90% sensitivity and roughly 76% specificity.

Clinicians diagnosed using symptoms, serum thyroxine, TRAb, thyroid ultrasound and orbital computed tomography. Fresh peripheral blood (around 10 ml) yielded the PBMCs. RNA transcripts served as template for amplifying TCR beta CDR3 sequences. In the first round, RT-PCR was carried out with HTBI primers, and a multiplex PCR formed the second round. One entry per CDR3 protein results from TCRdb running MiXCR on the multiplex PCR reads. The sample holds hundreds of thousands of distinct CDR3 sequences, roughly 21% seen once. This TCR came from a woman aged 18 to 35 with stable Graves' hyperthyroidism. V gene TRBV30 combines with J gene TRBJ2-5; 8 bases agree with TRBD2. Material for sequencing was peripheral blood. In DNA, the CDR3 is TGTGCCTGGTCTTGGGGAGCGGGAGAGGGAGAGACCCAGTACTTC. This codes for CAWSWGAGEGETQYF.